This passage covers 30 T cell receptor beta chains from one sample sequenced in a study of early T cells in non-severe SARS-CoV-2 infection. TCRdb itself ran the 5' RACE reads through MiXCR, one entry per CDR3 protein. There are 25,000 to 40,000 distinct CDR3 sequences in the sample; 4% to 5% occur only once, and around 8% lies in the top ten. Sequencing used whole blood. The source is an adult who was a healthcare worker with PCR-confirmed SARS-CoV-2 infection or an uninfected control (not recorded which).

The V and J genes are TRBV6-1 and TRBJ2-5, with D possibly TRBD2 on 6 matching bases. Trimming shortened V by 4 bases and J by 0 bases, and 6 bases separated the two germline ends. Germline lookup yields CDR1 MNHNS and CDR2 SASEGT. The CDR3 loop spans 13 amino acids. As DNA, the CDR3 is TGTGCCAGCAGTGGGGACTACCAAGAGACCCAGTACTTC. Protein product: CASSGDYQETQYF.

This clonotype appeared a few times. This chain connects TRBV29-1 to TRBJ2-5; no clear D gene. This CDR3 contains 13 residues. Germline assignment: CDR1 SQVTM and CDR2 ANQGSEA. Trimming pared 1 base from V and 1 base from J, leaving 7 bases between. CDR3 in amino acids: CSVEGQTQETQYF. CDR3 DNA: TGCAGCGTTGAAGGGCAGACCCAAGAGACCCAGTACTTC. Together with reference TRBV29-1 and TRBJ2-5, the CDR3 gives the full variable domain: SAVISQKPSRDICQRGTSLTIQCQVDSQVTMMFWYRQQPGQSLTLIATANQGSEATYESGFVIDKFPISRPNLTFSTLTVSNMSPEDSSIYLCSVEGQTQETQYFGPGTRLLVL.

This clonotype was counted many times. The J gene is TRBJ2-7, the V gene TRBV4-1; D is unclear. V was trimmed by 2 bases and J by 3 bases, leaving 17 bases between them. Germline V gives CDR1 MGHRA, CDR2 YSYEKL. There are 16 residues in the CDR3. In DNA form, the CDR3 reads TGCGCCAGCAGCCAATCGATCTCAGGTTCTGGCTACGAGCAGTACTTC. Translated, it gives CASSQSISGSGYEQYF.

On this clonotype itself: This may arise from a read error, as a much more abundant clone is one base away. CDR3 sequence (DNA): TGTGCCAGCAGCTTTGGGTACACTAATGAGCAGTTCTTC. Its translation: CASSFGYTNEQFF. The rearrangement joins TRBV7-2 to TRBJ2-1; D not resolved. Trimming stripped 3 bases from V and 7 bases from J, with 10 bases between. This CDR3 spans 13 amino acids. Germline lookup yields CDR1 SGHTA and CDR2 FQGNSA.

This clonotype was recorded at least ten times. The CDR3 is CSARDKGTNYGYTF. CDR3 nucleotides: TGCAGTGCTAGAGATAAGGGGACAAACTATGGCTACACCTTC. J is TRBJ1-2 and V is TRBV20-1, with a weak D call TRBD1 (6 bases). The CDR3 has 14 residues. The germline V gene has CDR1 DFQATT and CDR2 SNEGSKA (reference sequence). Trimming took off 0 bases at V and 2 bases at J, with 10 bases between the two ends.

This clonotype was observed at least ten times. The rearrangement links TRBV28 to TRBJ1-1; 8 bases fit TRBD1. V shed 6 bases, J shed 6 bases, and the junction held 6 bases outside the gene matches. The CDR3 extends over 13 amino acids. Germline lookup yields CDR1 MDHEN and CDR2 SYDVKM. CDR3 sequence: CASSRQGFSEAFF. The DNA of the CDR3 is TGTGCCAGCAGCAGACAGGGGTTTTCTGAAGCTTTCTTT. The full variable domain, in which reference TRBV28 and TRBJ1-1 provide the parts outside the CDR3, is DVKVTQSSRYLVKRTGEKVFLECVQDMDHENMFWYRQDPGLGLRLIYFSYDVKMKEKGDIPEGYSVSREKKERFSLILESASTNQTSMYLCASSRQGFSEAFFGQGTRLTVV.

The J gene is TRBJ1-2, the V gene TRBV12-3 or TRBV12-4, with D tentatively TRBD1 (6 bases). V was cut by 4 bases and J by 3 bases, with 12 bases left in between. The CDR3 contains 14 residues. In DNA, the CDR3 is TGTGCCAGCAGTTCCCGGAGGGGGGACTATGGCTACACCTTC. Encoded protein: CASSSRRGDYGYTF.

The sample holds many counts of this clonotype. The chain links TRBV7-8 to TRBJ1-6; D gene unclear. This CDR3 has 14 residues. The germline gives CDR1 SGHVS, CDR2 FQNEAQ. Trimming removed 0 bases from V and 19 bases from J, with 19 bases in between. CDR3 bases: TGTGCCAGCAGCTTAGCGGAGGGAGTCACCCCTCCACACTTT. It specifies CASSLAEGVTPPHF. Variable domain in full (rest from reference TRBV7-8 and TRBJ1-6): GAGVSQSPRYKVAKRGQDVALRCDPISGHVSLFWYQQALGQGPEFLTYFQNEAQLDKSGLPSDRFFAERPEGSVSTLKIQRTQQEDSAVYLCASSLAEGVTPPHFGNGTRLTVT.

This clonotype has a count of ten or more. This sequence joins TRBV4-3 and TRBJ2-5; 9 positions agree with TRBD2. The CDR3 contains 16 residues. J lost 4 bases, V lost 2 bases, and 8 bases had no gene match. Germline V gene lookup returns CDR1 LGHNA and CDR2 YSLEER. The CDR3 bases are TGCGCCAGCAGCCAATCCCTAGCGGGGATACGAGAGACCCAGTACTTC. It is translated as CASSQSLAGIRETQYF.

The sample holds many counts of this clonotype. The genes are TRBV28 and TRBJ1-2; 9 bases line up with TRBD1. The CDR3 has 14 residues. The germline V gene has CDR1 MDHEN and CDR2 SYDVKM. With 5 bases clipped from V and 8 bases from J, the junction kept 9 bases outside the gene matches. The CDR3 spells CASSLEQGAGGYTF. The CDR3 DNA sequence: TGTGCCAGCAGTCTAGAACAGGGGGCGGGAGGCTACACCTTC.

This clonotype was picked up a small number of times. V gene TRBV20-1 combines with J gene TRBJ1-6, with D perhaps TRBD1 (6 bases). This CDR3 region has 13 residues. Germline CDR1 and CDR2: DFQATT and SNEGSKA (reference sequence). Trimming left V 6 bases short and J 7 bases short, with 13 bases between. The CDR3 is CSAPAQGNSPLHF. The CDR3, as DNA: TGCAGTGCCCCCGCGCAGGGGAATTCACCCCTCCACTTT.

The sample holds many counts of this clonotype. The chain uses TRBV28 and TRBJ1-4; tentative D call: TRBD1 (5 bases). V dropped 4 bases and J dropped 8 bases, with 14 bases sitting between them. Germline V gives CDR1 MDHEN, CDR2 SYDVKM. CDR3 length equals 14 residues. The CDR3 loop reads CASSSRKGSEKLFF. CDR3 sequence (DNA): TGTGCCAGCAGTTCACGGAAGGGGAGCGAAAAACTGTTTTTT.

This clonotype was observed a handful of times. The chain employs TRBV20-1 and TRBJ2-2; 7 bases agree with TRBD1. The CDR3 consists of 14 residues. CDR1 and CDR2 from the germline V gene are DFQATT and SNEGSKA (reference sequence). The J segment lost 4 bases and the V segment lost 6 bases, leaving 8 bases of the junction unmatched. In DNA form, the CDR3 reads TGCAGTGCGCCAGACGCAGGGGGCACCGGGGAGCTGTTTTTT. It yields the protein CSAPDAGGTGELFF.

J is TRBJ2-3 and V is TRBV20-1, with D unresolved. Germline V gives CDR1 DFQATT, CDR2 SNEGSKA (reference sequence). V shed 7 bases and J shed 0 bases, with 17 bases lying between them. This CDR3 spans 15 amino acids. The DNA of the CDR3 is TGCAGTGTTCACTACCGGGTTACTAGCACAGATACGCAGTATTTT. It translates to CSVHYRVTSTDTQYF.

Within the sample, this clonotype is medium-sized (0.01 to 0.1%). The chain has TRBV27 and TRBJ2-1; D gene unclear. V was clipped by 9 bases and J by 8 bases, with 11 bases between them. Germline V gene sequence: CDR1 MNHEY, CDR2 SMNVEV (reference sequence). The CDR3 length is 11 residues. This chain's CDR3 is CARNPLDEQFF. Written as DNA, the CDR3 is TGTGCCAGGAACCCTTTGGATGAGCAGTTCTTC.

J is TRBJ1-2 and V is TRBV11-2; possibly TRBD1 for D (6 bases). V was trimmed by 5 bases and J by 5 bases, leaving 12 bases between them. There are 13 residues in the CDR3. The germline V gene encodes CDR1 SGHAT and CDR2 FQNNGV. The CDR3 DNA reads TGTGCCAGCAGCCCCGGACAGCAATATGGCTACACCTTC. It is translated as CASSPGQQYGYTF.

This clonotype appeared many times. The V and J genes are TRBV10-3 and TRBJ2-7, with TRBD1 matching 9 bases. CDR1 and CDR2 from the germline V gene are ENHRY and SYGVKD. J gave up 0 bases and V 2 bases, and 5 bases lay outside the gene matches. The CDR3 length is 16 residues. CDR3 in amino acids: CAISEPPGQGSYEQYF. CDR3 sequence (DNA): TGTGCCATCAGTGAGCCACCGGGACAGGGCTCCTACGAGCAGTACTTC.

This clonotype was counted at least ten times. Written as DNA, the CDR3 is TGTGCCAGCAGCGCGCAACTAGCGGGGGGGTACAATGAGCAGTTCTTC. Its protein product is CASSAQLAGGYNEQFF. The chain uses TRBV7-8 and TRBJ2-1; 13 bases map to TRBD2. The V segment lost 5 bases and the J segment 4 bases; nucleotides outside the gene matches: 5. This CDR3 is built from 16 residues. Germline CDR1 is SGHVS and CDR2 is FQNEAQ. The variable domain in full, completed from reference TRBV7-8 and TRBJ2-1, reads GAGVSQSPRYKVAKRGQDVALRCDPISGHVSLFWYQQALGQGPEFLTYFQNEAQLDKSGLPSDRFFAERPEGSVSTLKIQRTQQEDSAVYLCASSAQLAGGYNEQFFGPGTRLTVL.

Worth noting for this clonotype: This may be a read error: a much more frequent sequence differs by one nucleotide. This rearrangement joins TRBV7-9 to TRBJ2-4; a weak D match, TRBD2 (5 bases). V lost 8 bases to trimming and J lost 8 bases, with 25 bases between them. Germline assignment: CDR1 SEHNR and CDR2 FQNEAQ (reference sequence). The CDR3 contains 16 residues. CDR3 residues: CASCGRDFTLGDIQYF. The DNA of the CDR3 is TGTGCCAGCTGCGGCCGAGACTTCACCCTCGGGGACATTCAGTACTTC.

Here the CDR3 reads CASSDRSATNEKLFF. CDR3 DNA: TGTGCCAGTTCCGACAGGTCTGCAACTAATGAAAAACTGTTTTTT. V usage is TRBV19 and J usage is TRBJ1-4; possibly TRBD1 for D (6 bases). Germline V gene lookup returns CDR1 LNHDA and CDR2 SQIVND (reference sequence). The CDR3 contains 15 residues. V lost 8 bases and J 0 bases, leaving 13 bases between the germline ends.

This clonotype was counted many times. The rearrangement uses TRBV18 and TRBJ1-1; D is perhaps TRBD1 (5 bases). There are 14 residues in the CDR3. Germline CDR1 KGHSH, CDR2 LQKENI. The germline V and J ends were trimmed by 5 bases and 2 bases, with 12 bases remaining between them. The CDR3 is CASSETRENTEAFF. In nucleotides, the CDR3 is TGTGCCAGCTCAGAGACCAGGGAAAACACTGAAGCTTTCTTT. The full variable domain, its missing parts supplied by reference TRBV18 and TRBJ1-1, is NAGVMQNPRHLVRRRGQEARLRCSPMKGHSHVYWYRQLPEEGLKFMVYLQKENIIDESGMPKERFSAEFPKEGPSILRIQQVVRGDSAAYFCASSETRENTEAFFGQGTRLTVV.

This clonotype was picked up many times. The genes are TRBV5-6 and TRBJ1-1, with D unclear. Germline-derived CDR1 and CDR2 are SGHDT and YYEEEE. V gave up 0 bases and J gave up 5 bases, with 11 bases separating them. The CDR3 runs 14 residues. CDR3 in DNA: TGTGCCAGCAGCTTGGCCGAGATGCCAACTGAAGCTTTCTTT. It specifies CASSLAEMPTEAFF.

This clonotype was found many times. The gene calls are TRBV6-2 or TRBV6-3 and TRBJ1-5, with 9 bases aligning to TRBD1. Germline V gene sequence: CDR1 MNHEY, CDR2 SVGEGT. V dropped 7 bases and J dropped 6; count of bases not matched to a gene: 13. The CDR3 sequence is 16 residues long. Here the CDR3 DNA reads TGTGCCAGCAAAAGGACAGGGGAGGGTAGGAGTCAGCCCCAGCATTTT. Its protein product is CASKRTGEGRSQPQHF.

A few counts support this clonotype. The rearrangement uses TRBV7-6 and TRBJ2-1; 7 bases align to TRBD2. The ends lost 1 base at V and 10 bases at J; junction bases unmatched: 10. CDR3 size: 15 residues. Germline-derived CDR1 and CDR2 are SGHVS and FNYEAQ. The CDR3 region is CASSLGAGGGGEQFF. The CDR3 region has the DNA TGTGCCAGCAGCTTAGGGGCAGGCGGGGGAGGAGAGCAGTTCTTC. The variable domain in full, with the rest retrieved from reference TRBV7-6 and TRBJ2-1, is GAGVSQSPRYKVTKRGQDVALRCDPISGHVSLYWYRQALGQGPEFLTYFNYEAQQDKSGLPNDRFSAERPEGSISTLTIQRTEQRDSAMYRCASSLGAGGGGEQFFGPGTRLTVL.

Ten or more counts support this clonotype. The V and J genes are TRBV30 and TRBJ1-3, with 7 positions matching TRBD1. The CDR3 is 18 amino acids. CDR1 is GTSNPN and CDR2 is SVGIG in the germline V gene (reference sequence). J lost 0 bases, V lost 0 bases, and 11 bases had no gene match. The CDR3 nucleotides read TGTGCCTGGAGTGTATCGAGAGGGACAGCAGTCTCTGGAAACACCATATATTTT. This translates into CAWSVSRGTAVSGNTIYF.

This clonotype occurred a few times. This CDR3 reads CASSVDSIGELFF. CDR3 in DNA: TGTGCCAGCAGCGTAGATTCGATCGGGGAGCTGTTTTTT. The rearrangement uses TRBV9 and TRBJ2-2; no definite D call. This CDR3 is built from 13 residues. Germline lookup yields CDR1 SGDLS and CDR2 YYNGEE. Trimming cost V 0 bases and J 7 bases, with 7 bases left between them.

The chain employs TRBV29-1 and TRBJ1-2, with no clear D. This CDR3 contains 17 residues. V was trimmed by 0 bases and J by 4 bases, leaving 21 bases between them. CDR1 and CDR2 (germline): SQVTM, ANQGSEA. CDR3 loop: CSVEDPGRPPTTYGYTF. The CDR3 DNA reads TGCAGCGTTGAAGATCCCGGGAGGCCCCCAACTACCTATGGCTACACCTTC.

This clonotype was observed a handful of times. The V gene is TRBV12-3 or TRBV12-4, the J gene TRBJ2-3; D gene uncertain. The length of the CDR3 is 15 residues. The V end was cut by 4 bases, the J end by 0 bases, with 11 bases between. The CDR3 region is CASSSGIWSTDTQYF. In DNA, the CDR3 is TGTGCCAGCAGTTCTGGGATATGGAGCACAGATACGCAGTATTTT.

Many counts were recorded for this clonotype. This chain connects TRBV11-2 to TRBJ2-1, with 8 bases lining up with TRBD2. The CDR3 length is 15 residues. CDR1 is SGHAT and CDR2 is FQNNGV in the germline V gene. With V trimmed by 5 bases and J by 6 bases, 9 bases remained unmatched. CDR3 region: CASSAFWAGGNEQFF. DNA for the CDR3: TGTGCCAGCAGCGCTTTTTGGGCGGGGGGCAATGAGCAGTTCTTC.

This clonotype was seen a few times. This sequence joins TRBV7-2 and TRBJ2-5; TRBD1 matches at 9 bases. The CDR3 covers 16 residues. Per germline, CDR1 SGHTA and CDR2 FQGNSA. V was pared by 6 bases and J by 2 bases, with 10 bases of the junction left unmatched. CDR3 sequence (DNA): TGTGCCAGCAGTCTGACTGGACAGGGGCCTCAAGAGACCCAGTACTTC. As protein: CASSLTGQGPQETQYF.